The text below deals with one TCR beta chain. These data belong to a study of blood T cell repertoires in COVID-19. Study summary: Acute and convalescent COVID-19 specimens originated in the United States, Italy and Spain. Sample material is recorded as cDNA or gDNA derived from T cells, B-cell-depleted T cells, or PBMCs.

Study processing details: Amplification of reference gene primers was used by the study to estimate nucleated cell counts. Using immunoSEQ multiplex PCR, the repertoire was profiled, and TCRdb retains in-frame clones only, with some absent. V and J calls and clone size are as listed in that table; D and trimming were resolved from the DNA. The sample includes 25,000 to 30,000 clones, roughly 85% of them seen just once. This CDR3 is built from 13 residues. V was shortened by 5 bases and J by 4 bases, with 11 bases between the two germline ends. The germline gives CDR1 MNHEY, CDR2 SMNVEV (reference sequence).

The origin of this receptor is a human donor in a cohort sampled during active COVID-19. Input material: peripheral blood. The rearrangement uses TRBV27 and TRBJ1-1; weak D call: TRBD1 (6 bases). The chain's CDR3 is CASSHTTGTEAFF. For the CDR3, the DNA is TGTGCCAGCAGTCATACGACAGGCACTGAAGCTTTCTTT.